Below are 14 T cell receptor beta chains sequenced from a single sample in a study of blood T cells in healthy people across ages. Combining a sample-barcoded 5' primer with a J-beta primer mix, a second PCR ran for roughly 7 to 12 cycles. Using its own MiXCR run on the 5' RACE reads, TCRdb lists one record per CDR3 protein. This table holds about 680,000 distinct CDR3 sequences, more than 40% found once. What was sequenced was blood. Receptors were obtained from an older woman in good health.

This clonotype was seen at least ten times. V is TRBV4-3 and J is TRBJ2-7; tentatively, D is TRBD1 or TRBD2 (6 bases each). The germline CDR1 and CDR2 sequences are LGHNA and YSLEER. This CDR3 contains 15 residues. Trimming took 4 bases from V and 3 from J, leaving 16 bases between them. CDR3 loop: CASSLGRGDLYEQYF. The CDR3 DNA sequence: TGCGCCAGCAGCCTAGGTAGGGGGGACCTCTACGAGCAGTACTTC.

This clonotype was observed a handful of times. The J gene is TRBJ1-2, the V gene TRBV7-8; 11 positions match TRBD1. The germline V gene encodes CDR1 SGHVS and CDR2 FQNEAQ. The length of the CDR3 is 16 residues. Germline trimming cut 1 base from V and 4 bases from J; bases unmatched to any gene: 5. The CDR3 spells CASSLEGTGGVYGYTF. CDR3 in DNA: TGTGCCAGCAGCTTAGAAGGGACAGGGGGGGTCTATGGCTACACCTTC.

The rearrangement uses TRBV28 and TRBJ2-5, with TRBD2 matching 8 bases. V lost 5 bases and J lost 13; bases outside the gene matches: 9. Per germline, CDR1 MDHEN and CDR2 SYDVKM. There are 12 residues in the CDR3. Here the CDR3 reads CASSPREGGRYF. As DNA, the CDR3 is TGTGCCAGCAGTCCCCGGGAGGGAGGCCGGTACTTC.

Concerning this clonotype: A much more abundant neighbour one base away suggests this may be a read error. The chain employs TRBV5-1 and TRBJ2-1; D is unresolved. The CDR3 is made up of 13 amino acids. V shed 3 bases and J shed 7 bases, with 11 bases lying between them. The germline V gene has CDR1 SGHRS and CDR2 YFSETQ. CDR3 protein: CASSCYPQNEQFF. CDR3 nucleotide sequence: TGCGCCAGCAGCTGTTATCCCCAAAATGAGCAGTTCTTC.

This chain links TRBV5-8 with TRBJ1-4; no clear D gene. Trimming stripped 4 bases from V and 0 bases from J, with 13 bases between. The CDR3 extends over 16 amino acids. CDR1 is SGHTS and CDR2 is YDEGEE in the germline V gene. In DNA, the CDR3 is TGTGCCAGCAGCACCGGACGGAGTACAACTAATGAAAAACTGTTTTTT. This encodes CASSTGRSTTNEKLFF.

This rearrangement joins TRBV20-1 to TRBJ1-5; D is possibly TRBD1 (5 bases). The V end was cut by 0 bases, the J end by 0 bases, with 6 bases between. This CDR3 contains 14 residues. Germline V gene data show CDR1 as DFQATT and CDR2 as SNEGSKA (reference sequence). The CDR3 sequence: CSARDQGSNQPQHF. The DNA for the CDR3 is TGCAGTGCTAGAGATCAGGGTAGCAATCAGCCCCAGCATTTT.

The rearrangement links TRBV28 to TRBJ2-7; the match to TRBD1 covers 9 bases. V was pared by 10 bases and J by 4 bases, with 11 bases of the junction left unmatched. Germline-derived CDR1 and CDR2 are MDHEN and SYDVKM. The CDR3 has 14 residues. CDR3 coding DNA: TGTGCCATCGAGACACCGGGACAGGGTTACGAGCAGTACTTC. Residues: CAIETPGQGYEQYF. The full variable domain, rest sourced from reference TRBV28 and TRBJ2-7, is DVKVTQSSRYLVKRTGEKVFLECVQDMDHENMFWYRQDPGLGLRLIYFSYDVKMKEKGDIPEGYSVSREKKERFSLILESASTNQTSMYLCAIETPGQGYEQYFGPGTRLTVT.

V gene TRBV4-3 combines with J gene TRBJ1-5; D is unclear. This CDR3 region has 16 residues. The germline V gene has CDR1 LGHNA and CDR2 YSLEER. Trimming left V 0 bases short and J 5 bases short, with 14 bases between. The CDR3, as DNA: TGCGCCAGCAGCCAAGAACGGGTAGTAGGTTATCAGCCCCAGCATTTT. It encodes CASSQERVVGYQPQHF.

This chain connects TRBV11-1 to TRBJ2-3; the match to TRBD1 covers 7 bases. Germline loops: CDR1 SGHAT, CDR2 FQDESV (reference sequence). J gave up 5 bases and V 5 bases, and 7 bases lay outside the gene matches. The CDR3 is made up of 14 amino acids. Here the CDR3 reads CASSARTGKDTQYF. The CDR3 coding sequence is TGTGCCAGCAGCGCGAGGACAGGAAAAGATACGCAGTATTTT.

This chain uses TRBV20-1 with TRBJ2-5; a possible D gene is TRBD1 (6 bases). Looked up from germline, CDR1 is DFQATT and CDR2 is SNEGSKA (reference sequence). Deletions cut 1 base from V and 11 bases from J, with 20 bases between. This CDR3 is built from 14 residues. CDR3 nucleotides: TGCAGTGCTAGAGGGGGGCTATCTAGGGGTGAGCAGTACTTC. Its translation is CSARGGLSRGEQYF.

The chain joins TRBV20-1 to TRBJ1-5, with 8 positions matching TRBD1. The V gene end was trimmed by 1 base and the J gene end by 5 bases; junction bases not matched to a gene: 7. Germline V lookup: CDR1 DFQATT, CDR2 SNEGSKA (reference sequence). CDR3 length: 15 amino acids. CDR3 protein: CSARAPGQVDQPQHF. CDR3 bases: TGCAGTGCTAGAGCGCCGGGACAGGTTGATCAGCCCCAGCATTTT.

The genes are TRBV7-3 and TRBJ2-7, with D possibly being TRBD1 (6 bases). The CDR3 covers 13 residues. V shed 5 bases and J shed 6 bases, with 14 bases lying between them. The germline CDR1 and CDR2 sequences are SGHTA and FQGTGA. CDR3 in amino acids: CASSALRGAEQYF. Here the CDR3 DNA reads TGTGCCAGCAGCGCACTCAGGGGAGCCGAGCAGTACTTC.

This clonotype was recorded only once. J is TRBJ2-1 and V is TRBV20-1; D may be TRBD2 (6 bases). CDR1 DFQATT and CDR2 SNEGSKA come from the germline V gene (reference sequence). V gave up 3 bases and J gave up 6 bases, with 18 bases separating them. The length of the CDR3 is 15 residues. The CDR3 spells CSARVVGRDRNEQFF. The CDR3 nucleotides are TGCAGTGCTAGGGTCGTAGGGCGGGACCGCAATGAGCAGTTCTTC.

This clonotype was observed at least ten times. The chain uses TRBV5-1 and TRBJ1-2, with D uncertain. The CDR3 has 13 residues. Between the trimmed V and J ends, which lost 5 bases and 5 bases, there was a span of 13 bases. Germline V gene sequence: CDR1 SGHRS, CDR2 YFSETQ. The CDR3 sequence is CASSMDGAYGYTF. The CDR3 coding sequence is TGCGCCAGCAGTATGGACGGAGCTTATGGCTACACCTTC. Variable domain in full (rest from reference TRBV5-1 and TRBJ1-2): KAGVTQTPRYLIKTRGQQVTLSCSPISGHRSVSWYQQTPGQGLQFLFEYFSETQRNKGNFPGRFSGRQFSNSRSEMNVSTLELGDSALYLCASSMDGAYGYTFGSGTRLTVV.